Below are 13 T cell receptor beta chains sequenced from a single sample in a study of T cells in Graves' hyperthyroidism and ophthalmopathy. The CDR3 regions of TCR beta were amplified from RNA transcripts. The study used the HTBI primer set for a first-round RT-PCR of the TCR CDR3. TCRdb itself ran the multiplex PCR reads through MiXCR, one entry per CDR3 protein. This sample has 750,000 to 950,000 distinct CDR3 sequences, with 38% found just once. Sequenced material: blood. These receptors originate from a man between 18 and 29 years old with Graves' hyperthyroidism.

This clonotype was seen a handful of times. The chain uses TRBV19 and TRBJ2-6, with TRBD1 matching over 9 bases. J lost 3 bases, V lost 5 bases, and 8 bases had no gene match. The CDR3 has 17 amino acids. CDR1 and CDR2 from the germline V gene are LNHDA and SQIVND (reference sequence). The CDR3 bases are TGTGCCAGTAGTCCACCCCGGGACAGGGTTGGGGCCAACGTCCTGACTTTC. The encoded protein is CASSPPRDRVGANVLTF. Combining the CDR3 with reference TRBV19 and TRBJ2-6 gives the whole variable domain DGGITQSPKYLFRKEGQNVTLSCEQNLNHDAMYWYRQDPGQGLRLIYYSQIVNDFQKGDIAEGYSVSREKKESFPLTVTSAQKNPTAFYLCASSPPRDRVGANVLTFGAGSRLTVL.

The sample holds many counts of this clonotype. This chain links TRBV5-1 with TRBJ2-2; unclear D gene. The CDR3 is made up of 14 amino acids. V was shortened by 0 bases and J by 0 bases, with 3 bases between the two germline ends. Germline CDR1 reads SGHRS; CDR2 reads YFSETQ. In DNA, the CDR3 is TGCGCCAGCAGCTTGGCTTCGAACACCGGGGAGCTGTTTTTT. Translation: CASSLASNTGELFF.

This clonotype was seen a few times. The chain combines TRBV20-1 with TRBJ2-7, with TRBD1 identical over 10 bases. The germline gives CDR1 DFQATT, CDR2 SNEGSKA (reference sequence). This CDR3 comprises 14 residues. V was clipped by 3 bases and J by 4 bases; unmatched bases: 6. The chain's CDR3 is CSARDRGTPYEQYF. CDR3 nucleotides: TGCAGTGCTAGGGACAGGGGGACTCCTTACGAGCAGTACTTC.

The chain employs TRBV19 and TRBJ2-7, with 10 bases lining up with TRBD2. From germline, CDR1 is LNHDA and CDR2 SQIVND (reference sequence). The CDR3 runs 12 residues. J lost 7 bases, V lost 7 bases, and 4 bases had no gene match. CDR3 sequence: CASTERGGEQYF. The CDR3 region has the DNA TGTGCCAGTACCGAGCGGGGGGGAGAGCAGTACTTC.

The chain links TRBV11-3 to TRBJ1-1; D unresolved. The ends were cut back, 5 bases at V and 5 bases at J, with 15 bases in the middle. Germline CDR1 SGHNT, CDR2 YENEEA. The CDR3 runs 14 residues. The CDR3 sequence is CASSPGRGGTEAFF. The CDR3 nucleotides are TGTGCCAGCAGCCCAGGACGGGGAGGGACTGAAGCTTTCTTT.

For this clonotype: The germline gene is not matched at one end of the junction; a read error may be the cause. This sequence joins TRBV10-2 and TRBJ2-5; 8 bases are shared with TRBD1. Germline CDR1 and CDR2: WSHSY and SAAADI. The CDR3 contains 14 residues. CDR3 nucleotides: TGTGCCAGCAGCAAAGGGACAGGAGGAGAGACCCAGTACTTC. Translation gives CASSKGTGGETQYF.

In this sample, this clonotype turned up a few times. V and J are TRBV6-5 and TRBJ1-1; weak D call: TRBD1 (5 bases). Germline V gene data show CDR1 as MNHEY and CDR2 as SVGAGI. V lost 5 bases and J lost 11, with 15 bases in between. CDR3 size: 12 residues. This CDR3 reads CASSRDWGKAFF. CDR3 nucleotides: TGTGCCAGCAGTCGGGACTGGGGGAAGGCTTTCTTT.

This clonotype was picked up a small number of times. The J gene is TRBJ2-5, the V gene TRBV7-3; the D gene is possibly TRBD1 (6 bases). V dropped 5 bases and J dropped 0 bases, with 13 bases sitting between them. The germline CDR1 and CDR2 sequences are SGHTA and FQGTGA. The CDR3 loop spans 15 amino acids. The CDR3 spells CASSKSRDNQETQYF. CDR3 coding DNA: TGTGCCAGCAGCAAAAGCCGGGACAACCAAGAGACCCAGTACTTC.

This rearrangement joins TRBV2 to TRBJ2-2, with 10 bases fitting TRBD1. Looked up from germline, CDR1 is SNHLY and CDR2 is FYNNEI. There are 13 residues in the CDR3. The junction had 4 bases not matched to a gene; V was cut back by 8 bases and J by 7 bases. The CDR3, as DNA: TGTGCCAGCCTGGGACAGGGGAACGGGGAGCTGTTTTTT. Protein product: CASLGQGNGELFF.

This clonotype was picked up many times. The chain combines TRBV6-5 with TRBJ1-2; D is possibly TRBD1 (6 bases). This CDR3 spans 12 amino acids. The V and J ends lost 2 bases and 7 bases respectively, with 8 bases between them. CDR1 and CDR2 from the germline V gene are MNHEY and SVGAGI. CDR3 coding DNA: TGTGCCAGCAGTTACAAGGGGGTTGGCTACACCTTC. Translation: CASSYKGVGYTF.

The V gene is TRBV10-3, the J gene TRBJ2-5; 7 bases fit TRBD2. Germline assignment: CDR1 ENHRY and CDR2 SYGVKD. The CDR3 has 13 residues. V lost 5 bases, J lost 7 bases, and 7 bases stayed unmatched. The CDR3 DNA is TGTGCCATCAGTCAAACTAGCGAGGGGACCCAGTACTTC. It specifies CAISQTSEGTQYF.

CDR3 protein: CASSLQDHGNSGANVLTF. The CDR3 coding sequence is TGTGCCAGCAGCTTGCAGGATCATGGAAACTCTGGGGCCAACGTCCTGACTTTC. The chain is built from TRBV7-9 and TRBJ2-6; D ambiguous. The CDR3 length is 18 residues. CDR1 is SEHNR, CDR2 FQNEAQ, per germline (reference sequence). Trimming shortened V by 3 bases and J by 0 bases, and 15 bases separated the two germline ends.

This clonotype appeared many times. The rearrangement uses TRBV2 and TRBJ1-2, with a weak D call TRBD1 (5 bases). CDR1 and CDR2 from the germline V gene are SNHLY and FYNNEI. The CDR3 runs 12 residues. Between the trimmed V and J ends, which lost 4 bases and 7 bases, there was a span of 10 bases. The CDR3 loop is CASSGGGRGYTF. CDR3 DNA sequence: TGTGCCAGCAGTGGGGGGGGACGTGGCTACACCTTC.